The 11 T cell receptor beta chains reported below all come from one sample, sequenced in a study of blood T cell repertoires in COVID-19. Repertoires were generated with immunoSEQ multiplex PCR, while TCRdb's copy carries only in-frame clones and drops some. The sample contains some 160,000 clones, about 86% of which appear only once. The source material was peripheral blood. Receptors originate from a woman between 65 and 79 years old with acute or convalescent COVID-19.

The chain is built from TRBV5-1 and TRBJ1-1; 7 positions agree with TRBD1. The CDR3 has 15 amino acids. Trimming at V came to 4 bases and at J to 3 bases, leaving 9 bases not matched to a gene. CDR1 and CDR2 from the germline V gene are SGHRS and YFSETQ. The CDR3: CASSPETGLDTEAFF. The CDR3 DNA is TGCGCCAGCAGCCCAGAGACAGGGTTGGACACTGAAGCTTTCTTT.

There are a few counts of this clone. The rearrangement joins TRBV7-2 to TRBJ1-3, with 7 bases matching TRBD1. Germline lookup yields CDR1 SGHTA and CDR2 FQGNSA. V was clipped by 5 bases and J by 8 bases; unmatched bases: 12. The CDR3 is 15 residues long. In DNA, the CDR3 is TGTGCCAGCAGCGTTCGACAGGGCAACTGGGACACCATATATTTT. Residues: CASSVRQGNWDTIYF.

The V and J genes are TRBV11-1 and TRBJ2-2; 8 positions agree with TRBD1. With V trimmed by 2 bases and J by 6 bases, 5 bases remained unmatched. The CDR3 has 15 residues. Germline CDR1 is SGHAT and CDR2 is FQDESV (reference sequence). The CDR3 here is CASSLKPGGPGELFF. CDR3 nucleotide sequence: TGTGCCAGCAGCTTAAAGCCAGGGGGCCCCGGGGAGCTGTTTTTT.

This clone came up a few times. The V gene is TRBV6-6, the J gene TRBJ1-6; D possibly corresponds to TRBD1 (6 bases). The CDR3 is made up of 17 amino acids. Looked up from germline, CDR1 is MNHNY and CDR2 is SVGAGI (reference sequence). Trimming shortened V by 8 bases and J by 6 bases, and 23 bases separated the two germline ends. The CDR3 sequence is CASGRPPGGAGNSPLHF. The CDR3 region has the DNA TGTGCCAGCGGTCGGCCCCCGGGGGGCGCGGGTAATTCACCCCTCCACTTT.

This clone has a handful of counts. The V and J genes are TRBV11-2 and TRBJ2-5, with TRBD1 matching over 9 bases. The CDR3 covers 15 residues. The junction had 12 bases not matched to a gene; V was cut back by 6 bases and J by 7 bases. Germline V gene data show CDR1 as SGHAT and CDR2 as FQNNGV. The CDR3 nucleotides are TGTGCCAGCAGGATGGACAGGGGTCCCGTGGGGACCCAGTACTTC. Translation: CASRMDRGPVGTQYF. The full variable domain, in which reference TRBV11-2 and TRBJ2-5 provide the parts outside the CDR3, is EAGVAQSPRYKIIEKRQSVAFWCNPISGHATLYWYQQILGQGPKLLIQFQNNGVVDDSQLPKDRFSAERLKGVDSTLKIQPAKLEDSAVYLCASRMDRGPVGTQYFGPGTRLLVL.

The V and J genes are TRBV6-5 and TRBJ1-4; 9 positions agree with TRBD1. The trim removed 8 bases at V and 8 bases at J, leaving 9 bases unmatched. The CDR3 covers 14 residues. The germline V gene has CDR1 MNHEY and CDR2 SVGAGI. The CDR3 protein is CASALTGGLEKLFF. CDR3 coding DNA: TGTGCCAGCGCACTGACAGGGGGTCTGGAAAAACTGTTTTTT.

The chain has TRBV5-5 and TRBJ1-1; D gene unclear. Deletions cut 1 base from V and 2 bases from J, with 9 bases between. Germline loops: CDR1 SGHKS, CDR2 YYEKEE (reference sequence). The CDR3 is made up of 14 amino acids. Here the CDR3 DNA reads TGTGCCAGCAGCTTGACGAGACATAACACTGAAGCTTTCTTT. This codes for CASSLTRHNTEAFF.

CDR3 sequence (DNA): TGTGCCAGTAGTCCCGGGACAGGGATCTACGAGCAGTACTTC. It specifies CASSPGTGIYEQYF. This sequence joins TRBV19 and TRBJ2-7; 9 bases align to TRBD1. Germline values: CDR1 LNHDA, CDR2 SQIVND (reference sequence). The CDR3 contains 14 residues. V lost 5 bases to trimming and J lost 3 bases; unmatched junction nucleotides: 5.

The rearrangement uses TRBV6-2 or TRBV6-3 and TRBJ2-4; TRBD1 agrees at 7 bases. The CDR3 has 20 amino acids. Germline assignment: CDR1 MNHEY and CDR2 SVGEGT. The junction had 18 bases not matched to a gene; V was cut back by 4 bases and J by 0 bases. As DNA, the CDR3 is TGTGCCAGCAGTTCAATCTCGTGGGACAGCCCAATACTAGCCAAAAACATTCAGTACTTC. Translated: CASSSISWDSPILAKNIQYF.

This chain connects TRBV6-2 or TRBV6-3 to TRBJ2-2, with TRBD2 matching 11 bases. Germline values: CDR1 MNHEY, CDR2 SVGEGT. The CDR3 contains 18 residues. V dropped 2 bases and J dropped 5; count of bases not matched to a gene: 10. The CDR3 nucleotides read TGTGCCAGCAGTTACGGGGAGCTAGCGGGAGGATTGACCGGGGAGCTGTTTTTT. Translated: CASSYGELAGGLTGELFF.

CDR3 sequence: CASASGEGAPLETQYF. In DNA form, the CDR3 reads TGCGCCAGCGCGTCCGGAGAGGGGGCGCCGTTAGAGACCCAGTACTTC. The V call is TRBV5-1, the J call TRBJ2-5, with 7 nucleotides matching TRBD1. V lost 7 bases and J lost 4; bases outside the gene matches: 16. The germline V gene has CDR1 SGHRS and CDR2 YFSETQ. The CDR3 length is 16 residues. The full variable domain, rest sourced from reference TRBV5-1 and TRBJ2-5, is KAGVTQTPRYLIKTRGQQVTLSCSPISGHRSVSWYQQTPGQGLQFLFEYFSETQRNKGNFPGRFSGRQFSNSRSEMNVSTLELGDSALYLCASASGEGAPLETQYFGPGTRLLVL.